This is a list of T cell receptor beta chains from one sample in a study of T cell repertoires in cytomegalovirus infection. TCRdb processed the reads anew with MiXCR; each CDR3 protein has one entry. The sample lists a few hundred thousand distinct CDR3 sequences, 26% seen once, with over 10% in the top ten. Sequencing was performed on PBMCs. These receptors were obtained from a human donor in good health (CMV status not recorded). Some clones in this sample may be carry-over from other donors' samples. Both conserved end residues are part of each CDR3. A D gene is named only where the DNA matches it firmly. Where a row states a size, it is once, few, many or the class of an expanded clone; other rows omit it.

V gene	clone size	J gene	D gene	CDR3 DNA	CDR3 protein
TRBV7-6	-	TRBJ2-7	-	TGTGCCAGCAGCTTTCCGACCGGGACCTCCGGCTCCTACGAGCAGTACTTC	CASSFPTGTSGSYEQYF
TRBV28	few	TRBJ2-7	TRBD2	TGTGCCAGCAGCCATCCCCTAGCGGGGGCCTACGAGCAGTACTTC	CASSHPLAGAYEQYF
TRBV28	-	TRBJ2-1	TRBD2	TGTGCCAGCAGGACTAGCGGGAGATATGAGCAGTTCTTC	CASRTSGRYEQFF
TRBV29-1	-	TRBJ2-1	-	TGCAGCCTGGGCCAGGTGGGCTACAATGAGCAGTTCTTC	CSLGQVGYNEQFF
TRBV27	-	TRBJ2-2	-	TGTGCCAGCAGCCTTCTCGGTGGTACCGGGGCCGGGGAGCTGTTTTTT	CASSLLGGTGAGELFF
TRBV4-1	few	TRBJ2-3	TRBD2	TGCGCCAGCAGCCCCCAAAGCGGGAGGGCCACAGATACGCAGTATTTT	CASSPQSGRATDTQYF
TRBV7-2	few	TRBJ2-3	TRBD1	TGTGCCAGCAGCTTGCCCGGGGCAGGGGGAACCACAGATACGCAGTATTTT	CASSLPGAGGTTDTQYF
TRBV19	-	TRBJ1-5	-	TGTGCCAGTAGTGCGGGGGGGAGCAATCAGCCCCAGCATTTT	CASSAGGSNQPQHF
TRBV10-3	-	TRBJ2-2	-	TGTGCCATCAAGGCAGGACAAGCCGGGGAGCTGTTTTTT	CAIKAGQAGELFF
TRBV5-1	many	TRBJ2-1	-	TGTGCCAGCAGCTTAGTCGATGAGCAGTTCTTC	CASSLVDEQFF
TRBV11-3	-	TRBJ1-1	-	TGTGCCAGCAGCTCCGAGGGGGGGCCTGAAGCTTTCTTT	CASSSEGGPEAFF
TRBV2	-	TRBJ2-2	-	TGTGCCAGCAGTGAAGGGGGGGACAGCGGCGGGGAGCTGTTTTTT	CASSEGGDSGGELFF
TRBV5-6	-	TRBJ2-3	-	TGTGCCAGCAGCTTGGCGGGACCAGATACGCAGTATTTT	CASSLAGPDTQYF
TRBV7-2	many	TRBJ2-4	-	TGTGCCAGCAGCCGCAAGATGGGAGCCAAAAACATTCAGTACTTC	CASSRKMGAKNIQYF
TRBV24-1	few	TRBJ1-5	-	TGTGCCACCAGTGATTTTTCCGTAGGGCCCGGAGATCAGCCCCAGCATTTT	CATSDFSVGPGDQPQHF
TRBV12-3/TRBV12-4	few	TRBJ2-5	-	TGTGCCAGCAGTTTAATCCCGCTCGAGACCCAGTACTTC	CASSLIPLETQYF
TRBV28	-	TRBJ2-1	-	TGTGCCAGCAGTCATGGAACAGATTCCTACAATGAGCAGTTCTTC	CASSHGTDSYNEQFF
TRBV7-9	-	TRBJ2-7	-	TGTGCCAGCAGCTACCCAGGAGGCGGCCCCGGGTACGAGCAGTACTTC	CASSYPGGGPGYEQYF
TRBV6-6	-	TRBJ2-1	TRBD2	TGTGCCAGCAGTTACCAGGGACTAGCGGATTACAATGAGCAGTTCTTC	CASSYQGLADYNEQFF
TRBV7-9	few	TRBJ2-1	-	TGTGCCAGCAGCACAGTCGGGGGCGCCGACAATGAGCAGTTCTTC	CASSTVGGADNEQFF
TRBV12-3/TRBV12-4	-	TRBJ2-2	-	TGTGCCAGCAGTTTACGGTACACCGGGGAGCTGTTTTTT	CASSLRYTGELFF
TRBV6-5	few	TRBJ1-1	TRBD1	TGTGCCAGCAGTTCCACAGGGGTCGGAGCTTTCTTT	CASSSTGVGAFF
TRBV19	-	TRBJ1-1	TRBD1	TGTGCCAGTAGTATGCTGTTCCCTTACAGGGGGTATAACTCCATGAACACTGAAGCTTTCTTT	CASSMLFPYRGYNSMNTEAFF
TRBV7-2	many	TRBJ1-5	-	TGTGCCAGCAGCTCCGACTGGAGTCAGCCCCAGCATTTT	CASSSDWSQPQHF
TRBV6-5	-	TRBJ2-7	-	TGTGCCAGCAGTCTCCTCCCGGACTCTACCTACGAGCAGTACTTC	CASSLLPDSTYEQYF
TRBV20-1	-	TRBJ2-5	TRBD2	TGCAGTGCTTTGAAGACTAGCGGGGGTATGGAGACCCAGTACTTC	CSALKTSGGMETQYF
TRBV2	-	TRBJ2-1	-	TGTGCCAACCGCTACCCTAATGAGCAGTTCTTC	CANRYPNEQFF
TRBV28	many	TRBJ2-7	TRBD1	TGTGCCAGCAGACCCTACCGGGACAGAACCTTTGACGAGCAGTACTTC	CASRPYRDRTFDEQYF
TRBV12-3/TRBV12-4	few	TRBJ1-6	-	TGTGCCAGCAGTTTCGTTGTAAGGGGGGGCCTCCACTTT	CASSFVVRGGLHF
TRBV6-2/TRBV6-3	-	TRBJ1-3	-	TGTGCCAGCAAGTCGGGCAGGGTCGTTGGAAACACCATATATTTT	CASKSGRVVGNTIYF
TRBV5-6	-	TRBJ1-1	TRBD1	TGTGCCAGCAGCTTGGATGGGACAGGAAACGAAGCTTTCTTT	CASSLDGTGNEAFF
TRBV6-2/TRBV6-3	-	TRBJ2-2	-	TGTGCCAGCAGTTACGTCGCAGGGCCATACACCGGGGAGCTGTTTTTT	CASSYVAGPYTGELFF
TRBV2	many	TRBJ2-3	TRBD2	TGTGCCAGCACCGGGACTAGCGGCTACACAGATACGCAGTATTTT	CASTGTSGYTDTQYF
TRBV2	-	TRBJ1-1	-	TGTGCCAGCAGTTTACTACAGGTTCCGAACACTGAAGCTTTCTTT	CASSLLQVPNTEAFF
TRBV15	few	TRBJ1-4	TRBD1	TGTGCCACCAGCAGCGGGACAGATAGTGAAAAACTGTTTTTT	CATSSGTDSEKLFF
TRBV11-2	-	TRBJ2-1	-	TGTGCCAGCAGCTTGGCGAACAGGGACTACAATGAGCAGTTCTTC	CASSLANRDYNEQFF
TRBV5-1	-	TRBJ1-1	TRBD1	TGCGCCAGCAGCCCAGACAGGGGTGGAAGGAACACTGAAGCTTTCTTT	CASSPDRGGRNTEAFF
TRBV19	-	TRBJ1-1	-	TGTGCCAGTGACGCAGGGAGCACTGAAGCTTTCTTT	CASDAGSTEAFF
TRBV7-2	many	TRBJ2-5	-	TGTGCCAGCAGCTTACGGCGGGATCAAGAGACCCAGTACTTC	CASSLRRDQETQYF
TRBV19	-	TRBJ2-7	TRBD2	TGTGCCAGTAGTGCTAGCGGGACGGACGAGCAGTACTTC	CASSASGTDEQYF
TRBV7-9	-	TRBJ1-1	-	TGTGCCAGCCATTGGGGGGTCTCTGAAGCTTTCTTT	CASHWGVSEAFF
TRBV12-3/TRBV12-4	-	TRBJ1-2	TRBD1	TGTGCCAGCAGCCCTATGGGACAGGGCTGGAGCTATGGCTACACCTTC	CASSPMGQGWSYGYTF
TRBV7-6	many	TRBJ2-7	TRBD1	TGTGCCAGCAGCTTTGACAGGGGAAGCGGGTACGAGCAGTACTTC	CASSFDRGSGYEQYF
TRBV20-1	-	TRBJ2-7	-	TGCAGTGCTAGGGGTCCATGGTCCAATGAGCAGTACTTC	CSARGPWSNEQYF
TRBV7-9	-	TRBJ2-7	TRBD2	TGTGCCAGCAGCGGGGAGACTAGCGCCTCCTACGAGCAGTACTTC	CASSGETSASYEQYF
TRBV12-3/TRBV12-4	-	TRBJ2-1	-	TGTGCCAGCAGTTGGGCAGGAAATGGCAATGAGCAGTTCTTC	CASSWAGNGNEQFF
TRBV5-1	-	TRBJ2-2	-	TGCGCCAGCAGCTTGTTATTCGGGGGCGGATCCTCGAACACCGGGGAGCTGTTTTTT	CASSLLFGGGSSNTGELFF
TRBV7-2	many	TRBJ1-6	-	TGTGCCAGCAGCTTAGGCTGGGTGAAGGGTGATTCACCCCTCCACTTT	CASSLGWVKGDSPLHF
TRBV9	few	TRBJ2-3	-	TGTGCCAGCAGCGTAGCGGGAGTTACAGATACGCAGTATTTT	CASSVAGVTDTQYF
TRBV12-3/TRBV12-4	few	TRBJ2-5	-	TGTGCCAGCAGTTTACTCCCAGTTATGTACCAAGAGACCCAGTACTTC	CASSLLPVMYQETQYF
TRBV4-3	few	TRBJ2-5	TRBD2	TGCGCCAGCAGCCGACGGCCTAGCCGGGAGCGGGGAGAGACCCAGTACTTC	CASSRRPSRERGETQYF
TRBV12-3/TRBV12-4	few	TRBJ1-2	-	TGTGCCAGCAGTTTGGGGGGGGGGCGCGGAGGCTACACCTTC	CASSLGGGRGGYTF
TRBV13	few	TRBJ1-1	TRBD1	TGTGCCAGCAGCTGGAGGGACAGGGGGGACACTGAAGCTTTCTTT	CASSWRDRGDTEAFF
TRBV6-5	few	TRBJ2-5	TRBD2	TGTGCCAGCAGGGGCGGGAGTTGGGGAGAGACCCAGTACTTC	CASRGGSWGETQYF
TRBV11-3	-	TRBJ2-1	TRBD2	TGTGCCAGCAGCTTAGGGTCGGGAGGGGAGTTCTTC	CASSLGSGGEFF
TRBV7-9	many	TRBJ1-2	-	TGTGCCAGCAGCTTTAGCCGGACAGTTATTCAAAACTATGGCTACACCTTC	CASSFSRTVIQNYGYTF
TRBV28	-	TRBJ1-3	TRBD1	TGTGCCAGCAGTTTGGAAACGGGACAGGATGGAAACACCATATATTTT	CASSLETGQDGNTIYF
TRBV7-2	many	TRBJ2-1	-	TGTGCCAGCAGCCCGACTAGGTTTTATGAGCAGTTCTTC	CASSPTRFYEQFF
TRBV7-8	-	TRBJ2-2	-	TGTGCCAGCAGCTTAGGCTTGGGCGGGGAGCTGTTTTTT	CASSLGLGGELFF